This TCR beta chain derives from a study of beta chain features in type 1 diabetes. General study points: Among all four CD4+ subsets, Type 1 diabetes patients had TCRB CDR3s that were moderately but significantly shorter. The cDNA sequencing approach could over-represent high-TCR-expressing cells.

Expressed TCRB transcripts were sequenced because the entire RNA isolate underwent reverse transcription. Sequencing used immunoSEQ multiplex PCR; TCRdb keeps in-frame clones, though not all of them. The repertoire holds about 260,000 clones, with roughly 22% as singletons. CDR3 size: 17 residues. From germline, CDR1 is SGHTA and CDR2 FQGNSA. The junction had 13 bases not matched to a gene; V was cut back by 4 bases and J by 5 bases. On this clone: What it binds is unknown.

Specimen: naive CD4+ T cells from blood. The chain uses TRBV7-2 and TRBJ2-2, with 7 nucleotides matching TRBD1. The receptor was derived from a woman in her thirties or forties with type 1 diabetes. For the CDR3, the DNA is TGTGCCAGCAGCTCCGGCCCCGGGACAGATTCTACCGGGGAGCTGTTTTTT. It is translated as CASSSGPGTDSTGELFF.